The rows below give T cell receptor beta chains drawn from one sample of a study of radiotherapy plus CTLA-4 blockade in lung cancer. Measured with immunoSEQ multiplex PCR; TCRdb has only the in-frame clones, and not every one. This table has 110,000 or so clones, 78% appearing once. The material sequenced was peripheral blood, taken from a patient treated with radiotherapy plus ipilimumab. These receptors all stem from a human donor with non-small cell lung cancer who had a partial response to radiotherapy plus ipilimumab. CDR3s include the opening cysteine and the closing phenylalanine or tryptophan. A D gene is named only where the DNA matches it firmly. Some rows have no size entry. The others give once, few or many, or a class for an expanded clone.

CDR3aa: CASIAGKMSSYNEQFF
CDR3nt: TGCGCCAGCATCGCAGGGAAAATGAGCTCCTACAATGAGCAGTTCTTC
v_gene: TRBV10-2
j_gene: TRBJ2-1
abundance: -
d_gene: -

CDR3aa: CASSLGQGYNQPQHF
CDR3nt: TGCGCCAGCAGCTTGGGGCAGGGTTACAATCAGCCCCAGCATTTT
v_gene: TRBV5-1
j_gene: TRBJ1-5
abundance: few
d_gene: -

CDR3aa: CASSFSGGLNTEAFF
CDR3nt: TGTGCCAGCAGCTTTTCAGGGGGCTTGAACACTGAAGCTTTCTTT
v_gene: TRBV7-9
j_gene: TRBJ1-1
abundance: once
d_gene: TRBD1

CDR3aa: CASRSTGPWKGYTF
CDR3nt: TGTGCCAGCAGATCTACAGGCCCCTGGAAAGGCTACACCTTC
v_gene: TRBV2
j_gene: TRBJ1-2
abundance: -
d_gene: -

CDR3aa: CASTRDNNQPQHF
CDR3nt: TGTGCCAGCACCAGGGACAACAATCAGCCCCAGCATTTT
v_gene: TRBV6-1
j_gene: TRBJ1-5
abundance: once
d_gene: -

CDR3aa: CAARQGVFYEQYF
CDR3nt: TGTGCCGCCAGACAGGGGGTTTTCTACGAGCAGTACTTC
v_gene: TRBV10-3
j_gene: TRBJ2-7
abundance: -
d_gene: TRBD1

CDR3aa: CAWSAMTGRYF
CDR3nt: TGTGCCTGGAGTGCTATGACAGGGAGGTACTTC
v_gene: TRBV30
j_gene: TRBJ2-7
abundance: few
d_gene: TRBD1

CDR3aa: CASSLMAGAGGTQYF
CDR3nt: TGTGCCAGCAGCTTAATGGCGGGAGCGGGGGGTACGCAGTATTTT
v_gene: TRBV7-3
j_gene: TRBJ2-3
abundance: -
d_gene: TRBD2

CDR3aa: CASLEEGFSTEAFF
CDR3nt: TGTGCCAGCCTCGAGGAGGGTTTTTCGACTGAAGCTTTCTTT
v_gene: TRBV7-9
j_gene: TRBJ1-1
abundance: -
d_gene: -

CDR3aa: CASSQDVRVSYNEQFF
CDR3nt: TGCGCCAGCAGCCAAGATGTTCGGGTCTCCTACAATGAGCAGTTCTTC
v_gene: TRBV4-1
j_gene: TRBJ2-1
abundance: -
d_gene: -

CDR3aa: CASSRSGTGNEKLFF
CDR3nt: TGCGCCAGCAGCCGCTCCGGGACAGGAAATGAAAAACTGTTTTTT
v_gene: TRBV4-1
j_gene: TRBJ1-4
abundance: -
d_gene: TRBD1

CDR3aa: CASSLLWGGSGNTIYF
CDR3nt: TGTGCCAGCAGTTTATTGTGGGGAGGCTCTGGAAACACCATATATTTT
v_gene: TRBV27
j_gene: TRBJ1-3
abundance: -
d_gene: -

CDR3aa: CASSQGATDTQYF
CDR3nt: TGTGCCAGCAGCCAAGGGGCCACAGATACGCAGTATTTT
v_gene: TRBV14
j_gene: TRBJ2-3
abundance: -
d_gene: -

CDR3aa: CAISDLGLAGSEQYF
CDR3nt: TGTGCCATCAGTGATTTGGGACTAGCGGGATCCGAGCAGTACTTC
v_gene: TRBV10-3
j_gene: TRBJ2-7
abundance: medium-sized
d_gene: TRBD2

CDR3aa: CASTRPRNTEAFF
CDR3nt: TGTGCCAGCACCCGCCCTAGGAACACTGAAGCTTTCTTT
v_gene: TRBV28
j_gene: TRBJ1-1
abundance: -
d_gene: -

CDR3aa: CASSRQPNQPQHF
CDR3nt: TGCGCCAGCAGCCGACAGCCTAATCAGCCCCAGCATTTT
v_gene: TRBV5-1
j_gene: TRBJ1-5
abundance: -
d_gene: -

CDR3aa: CASTRLADGELFF
CDR3nt: TGTGCCAGCACCAGACTAGCAGACGGGGAGCTGTTTTTT
v_gene: TRBV6-1
j_gene: TRBJ2-2
abundance: -
d_gene: TRBD2

CDR3aa: CASSQTGGLFTEAFF
CDR3nt: TGTGCCAGCAGTCAGACAGGGGGCTTGTTCACTGAAGCTTTCTTT
v_gene: TRBV2
j_gene: TRBJ1-1
abundance: -
d_gene: TRBD1

CDR3aa: CASSYYPQGSRTQYF
CDR3nt: TGTGCCAGCAGTTACTATCCCCAGGGGTCTCGTACGCAGTATTTT
v_gene: TRBV6-5
j_gene: TRBJ2-3
abundance: -
d_gene: -

CDR3aa: CASSLAQAHFGGYTF
CDR3nt: TGTGCCAGCAGCTTAGCGCAAGCGCACTTCGGTGGCTACACCTTC
v_gene: TRBV11-2
j_gene: TRBJ1-2
abundance: -
d_gene: -

CDR3aa: CASSDRAHTEAFF
CDR3nt: TGTGCCAGCTCAGACAGGGCGCACACTGAAGCTTTCTTT
v_gene: TRBV18
j_gene: TRBJ1-1
abundance: once
d_gene: TRBD1

CDR3aa: CASSFGRRGKETQYF
CDR3nt: TGTGCCAGCAGTTTCGGCCGCCGGGGGAAAGAGACCCAGTACTTC
v_gene: TRBV28
j_gene: TRBJ2-5
abundance: -
d_gene: -

CDR3aa: CASSLIGTSGSREQETQYF
CDR3nt: TGTGCCAGCAGCTTAATAGGGACTAGCGGGAGCCGAGAACAAGAGACCCAGTACTTC
v_gene: TRBV7-8
j_gene: TRBJ2-5
abundance: -
d_gene: TRBD2

CDR3aa: CSVVTASEAFF
CDR3nt: TGCAGCGTTGTTACAGCAAGTGAAGCTTTCTTT
v_gene: TRBV29-1
j_gene: TRBJ1-1
abundance: -
d_gene: -

CDR3aa: CASSLSFGRGTRDTQYF
CDR3nt: TGTGCCAGCAGTTTATCCTTCGGGCGGGGGACTAGAGATACGCAGTATTTT
v_gene: TRBV28
j_gene: TRBJ2-3
abundance: -
d_gene: TRBD2

CDR3aa: CASSTPQLAGVRDEQFF
CDR3nt: TGTGCCAGTAGTACCCCTCAACTAGCGGGAGTTCGGGATGAGCAGTTCTTC
v_gene: TRBV19
j_gene: TRBJ2-1
abundance: -
d_gene: TRBD2

CDR3aa: CASSLEASGRYGELFF
CDR3nt: TGTGCCAGCAGCTTGGAGGCTAGCGGGAGGTACGGGGAGCTGTTTTTT
v_gene: TRBV5-6
j_gene: TRBJ2-2
abundance: -
d_gene: TRBD2

CDR3aa: CASSSTWGGSTDTQYF
CDR3nt: TGTGCCAGCAGCTCAACCTGGGGGGGTAGCACAGATACGCAGTATTTT
v_gene: TRBV5-4
j_gene: TRBJ2-3
abundance: -
d_gene: TRBD2

CDR3aa: CASSLALGYEQYF
CDR3nt: TGTGCCAGCAGCTTAGCCCTAGGATACGAGCAGTACTTC
v_gene: TRBV7-9
j_gene: TRBJ2-7
abundance: -
d_gene: -

CDR3aa: CASSLGDYGYTF
CDR3nt: TGTGCCAGCAGCTTGGGCGACTATGGCTACACCTTC
v_gene: TRBV5-6
j_gene: TRBJ1-2
abundance: -
d_gene: -

CDR3aa: CASSLGQGPQPQHF
CDR3nt: TGTGCCAGCAGCTTGGGCCAGGGGCCACAGCCCCAGCATTTT
v_gene: TRBV5-5
j_gene: TRBJ1-5
abundance: -
d_gene: -

CDR3aa: CASSQGQGMNSPLHF
CDR3nt: TGTGCCAGCAGCCAAGGACAGGGAATGAATTCACCCCTCCACTTT
v_gene: TRBV4-2
j_gene: TRBJ1-6
abundance: -
d_gene: TRBD1

CDR3aa: CASSYASGSYNEQFF
CDR3nt: TGTGCCAGCAGTTACGCTAGCGGGAGCTACAATGAGCAGTTCTTC
v_gene: TRBV6-5
j_gene: TRBJ2-1
abundance: -
d_gene: TRBD2

CDR3aa: CAWSITGDTQYF
CDR3nt: TGTGCCTGGAGTATCACAGGGGATACGCAGTATTTT
v_gene: TRBV30
j_gene: TRBJ2-3
abundance: once
d_gene: -

CDR3aa: CASSPVRGGINEQYF
CDR3nt: TGTGCCAGCAGCCCCGTCCGCGGCGGGATCAACGAGCAGTACTTC
v_gene: TRBV7-2
j_gene: TRBJ2-7
abundance: -
d_gene: -

CDR3aa: CASSQAPLGGSYNEQFF
CDR3nt: TGCGCCAGCAGCCAAGCCCCCTTGGGCGGGTCATACAATGAGCAGTTCTTC
v_gene: TRBV4-3
j_gene: TRBJ2-1
abundance: -
d_gene: -

CDR3aa: CASSLFAGTSYNEQFF
CDR3nt: TGTGCCAGCAGTTTATTTGCGGGAACCTCCTACAATGAGCAGTTCTTC
v_gene: TRBV27
j_gene: TRBJ2-1
abundance: -
d_gene: -

CDR3aa: CASSIPYRGREQFF
CDR3nt: TGTGCCAGTAGTATCCCTTATAGGGGCCGTGAACAGTTCTTC
v_gene: TRBV19
j_gene: TRBJ2-1
abundance: -
d_gene: -

CDR3aa: CASRKQGIGTDTQYF
CDR3nt: TGTGCCAGCAGGAAGCAGGGGATAGGGACAGATACGCAGTATTTT
v_gene: TRBV2
j_gene: TRBJ2-3
abundance: -
d_gene: -

CDR3aa: CASSLASTAYNEQFF
CDR3nt: TGTGCCAGCAGCTTAGCCTCTACAGCCTACAATGAGCAGTTCTTC
v_gene: TRBV7-6
j_gene: TRBJ2-1
abundance: -
d_gene: -

CDR3aa: CASSEQTSGSNEQFF
CDR3nt: TGTGCCAGCAGTGAACAGACTAGCGGGAGCAATGAGCAGTTCTTC
v_gene: TRBV6-1
j_gene: TRBJ2-1
abundance: -
d_gene: TRBD2

CDR3aa: CASSLLEQGGQPQHF
CDR3nt: TGTGCCAGCAGTTTACTCGAACAGGGCGGCCAGCCCCAGCATTTT
v_gene: TRBV28
j_gene: TRBJ1-5
abundance: -
d_gene: -

CDR3aa: CSVGEEPYNYGYTF
CDR3nt: TGCAGCGTTGGAGAGGAGCCTTACAACTATGGCTACACCTTC
v_gene: TRBV29-1
j_gene: TRBJ1-2
abundance: -
d_gene: -

CDR3aa: CASSPEETQYF
CDR3nt: TGTGCCAGCTCACCGGAGGAGACCCAGTACTTC
v_gene: TRBV18
j_gene: TRBJ2-5
abundance: once
d_gene: -

CDR3aa: CASSPSRDRAFF
CDR3nt: TGTGCCAGTAGTCCGTCCCGGGACAGGGCGTTCTTC
v_gene: TRBV19
j_gene: TRBJ2-1
abundance: -
d_gene: TRBD1

CDR3aa: CASSVPGQGAGYGYTF
CDR3nt: TGTGCCAGCAGTGTCCCGGGACAGGGTGCAGGCTATGGCTACACCTTC
v_gene: TRBV2
j_gene: TRBJ1-2
abundance: -
d_gene: TRBD1

CDR3aa: CASSIGGQGLASTQYF
CDR3nt: TGTGCCAGTAGTATAGGCGGCCAAGGACTAGCGTCGACGCAGTATTTT
v_gene: TRBV19
j_gene: TRBJ2-3
abundance: -
d_gene: TRBD2

CDR3aa: CASSAVDPGTGFTYTGELFF
CDR3nt: TGTGCCAGCAGTGCCGTTGATCCCGGGACAGGGTTCACATACACCGGGGAGCTGTTTTTT
v_gene: TRBV6-1
j_gene: TRBJ2-2
abundance: -
d_gene: TRBD1

CDR3aa: CASSLGGQIEAFF
CDR3nt: TGTGCCAGCAGTTTGGGAGGGCAGATCGAAGCTTTCTTT
v_gene: TRBV28
j_gene: TRBJ1-1
abundance: -
d_gene: -

CDR3aa: CASSGSRQGARIGQPQHF
CDR3nt: TGTGCCAGCAGTGGCAGTAGACAGGGGGCGCGTATCGGTCAGCCCCAGCATTTT
v_gene: TRBV6-1
j_gene: TRBJ1-5
abundance: -
d_gene: TRBD1